The 28 T cell receptor beta chains presented below share a single source sample, sequenced in a study of T cells in Graves' hyperthyroidism and ophthalmopathy. TCR beta CDR3 region amplification was performed from RNA transcripts. The HTBI set primed first-round TCR CDR3 RT-PCR. One entry per CDR3 protein results from TCRdb running MiXCR on the multiplex PCR reads. The sample holds approximately 380,000 distinct CDR3 sequences, approximately 19% seen once. The sample consisted of blood. These receptors all stem from a woman in her late teens or twenties with Graves' hyperthyroidism.

This clonotype was observed many times. CDR3 sequence (DNA): TGTGCCAGCACCTCAGCTAGCAGGGAGACCCAGTACTTC. Protein product: CASTSASRETQYF. The rearrangement uses TRBV2 and TRBJ2-5, with TRBD2 as a possible D gene (5 bases). Trimming removed 7 bases from V and 5 bases from J, with 14 bases in between. This CDR3 region has 13 residues. Per germline, CDR1 SNHLY and CDR2 FYNNEI.

Concerning this clonotype itself: This could be a read error, since a much larger clone is one nucleotide away. The CDR3 loop reads CASNGRTGFNYGYTF. In DNA form, the CDR3 reads TGTGCCAGCAACGGGCGGACAGGGTTCAACTATGGCTACACCTTC. The chain links TRBV9 to TRBJ1-2; 8 positions agree with TRBD1. V lost 6 bases and J lost 2; bases outside the gene matches: 9. The length of the CDR3 is 15 residues. CDR1 is SGDLS and CDR2 is YYNGEE in the germline V gene.

This clonotype was picked up many times. V is TRBV12-3 or TRBV12-4 and J is TRBJ2-2; D unresolved. V shed 4 bases and J shed 3 bases, with 9 bases lying between them. The CDR3 totals 14 residues. CDR3 sequence: CASSSDLDTGELFF. The CDR3 nucleotides are TGTGCCAGCAGTTCAGACCTGGACACCGGGGAGCTGTTTTTT.

This clonotype was counted ten times or more. The chain employs TRBV28 and TRBJ2-5; 12 bases are shared with TRBD2. This CDR3 has 16 residues. V trimming: 6 bases; J trimming: 1 base; junction bases outside the gene matches: 6. Germline CDR1 and CDR2: MDHEN and SYDVKM. DNA of the CDR3: TGTGCCAGCAGAAGATCTAGCGGGGGGGCCCAAGAGACCCAGTACTTC. Amino acids: CASRRSSGGAQETQYF.

The chain recombines TRBV6-1 with TRBJ1-3; 7 bases fit TRBD1. V shed 1 base, J shed 0 bases, and the junction held 3 bases outside the gene matches. In germline, CDR1 is MNHNS, CDR2 SASEGT. The CDR3 contains 16 residues. CDR3 in DNA: TGTGCCAGCAGTGAAGAAGGGGGCTCCTCTGGAAACACCATATATTTT. Its protein is CASSEEGGSSGNTIYF.

This clonotype was seen ten or more times. The V call is TRBV2, the J call TRBJ2-5; D gene unclear. CDR1 and CDR2 (germline): SNHLY, FYNNEI. The CDR3 is 15 residues long. Between the trimmed V and J ends, which lost 1 base and 0 bases, there was a span of 9 bases. CDR3 sequence reads: CASSEEGPYQETQYF. In nucleotides, the CDR3 is TGTGCCAGCAGTGAAGAGGGCCCGTACCAAGAGACCCAGTACTTC. The variable domain in full, with the rest retrieved from reference TRBV2 and TRBJ2-5, is EPEVTQTPSHQVTQMGQEVILRCVPISNHLYFYWYRQILGQKVEFLVSFYNNEISEKSEIFDDQFSVERPDGSNFTLKIRSTKLEDSAMYFCASSEEGPYQETQYFGPGTRLLVL.

This clonotype was seen repeatedly, ten times or more. The chain combines TRBV7-2 with TRBJ2-2; D possibly corresponds to TRBD2 (6 bases). V lost 11 bases, J lost 0 bases, and 16 bases lay in between. Per germline, CDR1 SGHTA and CDR2 FQGNSA. CDR3 size: 15 residues. CDR3 sequence: CAPGPRGTNTGELFF. DNA of the CDR3: TGTGCCCCGGGCCCGCGCGGGACGAACACCGGGGAGCTGTTTTTT.

The genes are TRBV15 and TRBJ2-5; perhaps TRBD2 as D (6 bases). The CDR3 contains 16 residues. Trimming cost V 1 base and J 5 bases, with 17 bases left between them. Germline V gene data show CDR1 as LNHNV and CDR2 as YYDKDF (reference sequence). The CDR3 DNA sequence: TGTGCCACCAGCAGAGGACTAGGGTCATATTCCGAGACCCAGTACTTC. Translation: CATSRGLGSYSETQYF.

The CDR3 nucleotides are TGCAGTGCCTTCACAGGGGTAGATGGCTACACCTTC. Amino acid sequence: CSAFTGVDGYTF. The chain recombines TRBV20-1 with TRBJ1-2, with 7 positions matching TRBD1. Losses at the gene ends were 6 bases for V and 6 bases for J; bases not matched to a gene: 7. Germline V lookup: CDR1 DFQATT, CDR2 SNEGSKA (reference sequence). CDR3 length: 12 amino acids.

This clonotype was recorded at least ten times. The genes are TRBV24-1 and TRBJ2-7, with 7 positions matching TRBD1. From germline, CDR1 is KGHDR and CDR2 SFDVKD. The CDR3 contains 17 residues. Trimming removed 3 bases from V and 0 bases from J; junction bases left unmatched: 10. The CDR3 region is CATSDPAGTESSYEQYF. The CDR3, as DNA: TGTGCCACCAGTGATCCGGCCGGGACAGAGAGCTCCTACGAGCAGTACTTC.

The table lists this clonotype with many counts. This chain uses TRBV24-1 with TRBJ2-5; D perhaps matches TRBD1 (6 bases). CDR3 length equals 13 residues. Per germline, CDR1 KGHDR and CDR2 SFDVKD. The ends were cut back, 7 bases at V and 2 bases at J, with 10 bases in the middle. CDR3 sequence: CATSVGTQETQYF. In nucleotides, the CDR3 is TGTGCCACCAGCGTTGGGACACAAGAGACCCAGTACTTC.

This clonotype was recorded many times. This rearrangement joins TRBV28 to TRBJ2-2; 9 nucleotides match TRBD1. J gave up 9 bases and V 6 bases, and 8 bases lay outside the gene matches. Germline CDR1 MDHEN, CDR2 SYDVKM. CDR3 size: 14 residues. The CDR3 DNA follows: TGTGCCAGCAGCTCGGACAGGGGAGTCAGGGAGCTGTTTTTT. Translating gives CASSSDRGVRELFF.

This clonotype was seen many times. This chain joins TRBV20-1 and TRBJ1-2; TRBD1 agrees at 10 bases. The CDR3 sequence is 16 residues long. Per germline, CDR1 DFQATT and CDR2 SNEGSKA (reference sequence). V shed 2 bases, J shed 7 bases, and the junction held 13 bases outside the gene matches. For the CDR3, the DNA is TGCAGTGCTAGAAGACCGGGACAGGGGTCCGTGGCTGGCTACACCTTC. It yields the protein CSARRPGQGSVAGYTF.

This clonotype has ten or more counts. The chain has TRBV2 and TRBJ1-2; no definite D call. Trimming cost V 11 bases and J 4 bases, with 17 bases left between them. Germline CDR1 reads SNHLY; CDR2 reads FYNNEI. This CDR3 has 13 residues. The CDR3 DNA follows: TGTGCCGCATTTCGGGCGGGTTTCTATGGCTACACCTTC. It codes for CAAFRAGFYGYTF.

This chain links TRBV5-1 with TRBJ1-2, with a weak D call TRBD1 (5 bases). Trimming removed 3 bases at V and 0 bases at J, with 9 bases between. CDR3 length: 14 amino acids. Germline V gives CDR1 SGHRS, CDR2 YFSETQ. The CDR3 region is CASSSTTANYGYTF. Written as DNA, the CDR3 is TGCGCCAGCAGCTCTACGACAGCTAACTATGGCTACACCTTC.

The chain employs TRBV3-1 and TRBJ2-7; D is unclear. The CDR3 is 12 residues long. Germline assignment: CDR1 LGHDT and CDR2 YNNKEL (reference sequence). V lost 1 base and J 8 bases, leaving 9 bases between the germline ends. CDR3 region: CASSQGTNKQYF. CDR3 bases: TGTGCCAGCAGCCAAGGGACCAACAAGCAGTACTTC.

This chain links TRBV11-2 with TRBJ2-5, with D perhaps TRBD2 (6 bases). This CDR3 is 14 amino acids long. Trimming cost V 6 bases and J 4 bases, with 15 bases left between them. The germline V gene encodes CDR1 SGHAT and CDR2 FQNNGV. For the CDR3, the DNA is TGTGCCAGCAGGGCCGAATTGGGGGGAGAGACCCAGTACTTC. This gives the protein CASRAELGGETQYF. Full variable domain (outside the CDR3, taken from reference TRBV11-2 and TRBJ2-5): EAGVAQSPRYKIIEKRQSVAFWCNPISGHATLYWYQQILGQGPKLLIQFQNNGVVDDSQLPKDRFSAERLKGVDSTLKIQPAKLEDSAVYLCASRAELGGETQYFGPGTRLLVL.

This clonotype was counted between two and nine times. The rearrangement joins TRBV5-1 to TRBJ2-7; D is unresolved. Trimming cost V 2 bases and J 2 bases, with 14 bases left between them. Germline V gene sequence: CDR1 SGHRS, CDR2 YFSETQ. This CDR3 has 15 amino acids. CDR3 sequence reads: CASSLPGISAYEQYF. CDR3 DNA: TGCGCCAGCAGCTTACCTGGGATCTCCGCCTACGAGCAGTACTTC.

J is TRBJ1-2 and V is TRBV5-1, with TRBD1 matching 8 bases. CDR1 and CDR2 (germline): SGHRS, YFSETQ. The CDR3 sequence is 14 residues long. The V and J ends lost 2 bases and 7 bases, in that order; junction bases with no gene match: 7. CDR3 residues: CASSLTTGDGGYTF. DNA of the CDR3: TGCGCCAGCAGCTTAACGACAGGGGATGGTGGCTACACCTTC.

This rearrangement joins TRBV4-1 to TRBJ1-6; perhaps TRBD1 as D (6 bases). Germline V gene data show CDR1 as MGHRA and CDR2 as YSYEKL. With 6 bases removed from V and 9 bases from J, the gap between germline ends came to 15 bases. The length of the CDR3 is 14 residues. CDR3 DNA sequence: TGCGCCAGCAGGCTACAGGGTCCAACTTCACCCCTCCACTTT. Translated: CASRLQGPTSPLHF.

V usage is TRBV19 and J usage is TRBJ1-2, with 9 bases matching TRBD1. Germline assignment: CDR1 LNHDA and CDR2 SQIVND (reference sequence). The CDR3 spans 16 residues. V lost 5 bases, J lost 4 bases, and 11 bases stayed unmatched. CDR3 nucleotides: TGTGCCAGTAGTGAGGGACAGGGTGTACTTGGCTATGGCTACACCTTC. Amino acids: CASSEGQGVLGYGYTF.

This clonotype came up many times. The chain recombines TRBV4-2 with TRBJ2-2; D may match TRBD1 or TRBD2 (6 bases each). Germline V gene sequence: CDR1 LGHNA, CDR2 YNFKEQ. The CDR3 runs to 17 residues. The ends were cut back, 0 bases at V and 0 bases at J, with 11 bases in the middle. CDR3 amino acids: CASSQDGRGANTGELFF. In DNA, the CDR3 is TGTGCCAGCAGCCAAGACGGTAGGGGGGCGAACACCGGGGAGCTGTTTTTT.

Ten or more counts support this clonotype. In nucleotides, the CDR3 is TGCAGTGCGGCAGGCCGACTCGGTGATGGCTACACCTTC. Its protein is CSAAGRLGDGYTF. V is TRBV20-1 and J is TRBJ1-2; D is undetermined. Trimming shortened V by 6 bases and J by 6 bases, and 17 bases separated the two germline ends. Germline V gene data show CDR1 as DFQATT and CDR2 as SNEGSKA (reference sequence). This CDR3 spans 13 amino acids.

This clonotype occurred many times. The rearrangement uses TRBV7-2 and TRBJ1-5; 9 bases fit TRBD1. Trimming at V came to 5 bases and at J to 7 bases, leaving 15 bases not matched to a gene. Germline CDR1 is SGHTA and CDR2 is FQGNSA. This CDR3 has 17 residues. The CDR3 bases are TGTGCCAGCAGCAAACTAGCGACCGGGACAGGGTACCAGCCCCAGCATTTT. This gives the protein CASSKLATGTGYQPQHF. Variable domain in full (rest from reference TRBV7-2 and TRBJ1-5): GAGVSQSPSNKVTEKGKDVELRCDPISGHTALYWYRQSLGQGLEFLIYFQGNSAPDKSGLPSDRFSAERTGGSVSTLTIQRTQQEDSAVYLCASSKLATGTGYQPQHFGDGTRLSIL.

Only one count was recorded for this clonotype. One junction end disagrees with the germline gene, perhaps due to a read error. The chain is built from TRBV28 and TRBJ1-2; 11 bases agree with TRBD1. CDR3 size: 18 residues. The V gene's germline CDR1 is MDHEN and CDR2 SYDVKM. The CDR3 sequence is CASSPTPGTGGAGYGYAF. For the CDR3, the DNA is TGTGCCAGCAGCCCTACTCCCGGGACAGGGGGAGCCGGCTATGGCTACGCCTTC.

This clonotype was picked up many times. The rearrangement uses TRBV27 and TRBJ1-1; D remains unclear. The CDR3 length is 13 residues. Trimming took off 3 bases at V and 9 bases at J, with 14 bases between the two ends. The germline V gene encodes CDR1 MNHEY and CDR2 SMNVEV (reference sequence). The CDR3 is CASSLELKAQAFF. CDR3 nucleotides: TGTGCCAGCAGTTTGGAACTGAAGGCTCAAGCTTTCTTT.

This clonotype was detected ten times or more. The rearrangement joins TRBV18 to TRBJ2-7, with a weak D call TRBD1 (6 bases). CDR1 is KGHSH, CDR2 LQKENI, per germline. V lost 5 bases and J lost 0, with 11 bases in between. CDR3 length: 14 residues. The CDR3 is CASSFRTDSYEQYF. The CDR3 DNA reads TGTGCCAGCTCATTCCGGACAGACTCCTACGAGCAGTACTTC.

Many counts were recorded for this clonotype. V usage is TRBV12-3 or TRBV12-4 and J usage is TRBJ1-1; maybe TRBD1 (5 bases). Trimming shortened V by 5 bases and J by 7 bases, and 14 bases separated the two germline ends. The CDR3 extends over 13 amino acids. The CDR3 DNA reads as TGTGCCAGCAGTCCGCGGGGCATTAGTGAAGCTTTCTTT. Translation gives CASSPRGISEAFF.